One T cell receptor (beta chain) is described in this entry. Only a few counts were recorded for this clone. What antigen it recognizes has not been identified. No quality values exist for individual bases; no much larger clone is one base distant. The immunoSEQ Assay, a bias-controlled multiplex PCR, was used to amplify TCRbeta CDR3 regions from genomic DNA. Per the authors' processing: Within the assay, amplification of reference gene primers was used to estimate how many nucleated cells each sample contained. To quantify the absolute abundance of each unique TCRbeta CDR3 rearrangement, sequence reads were collapsed and filtered. Productive Simpson clonality was computed per sample as the square root of Simpson's diversity index over productive rearrangements. TCRdb took this table from immuneACCESS and kept in-frame rearrangements with V and J called. Such tables lack part of the clones; where checked against another copy, unresolved V genes explain under half of the gap, and the rest is unexplained. V, J and clone size derive from that table, while D and trimming were established from the DNA sequence. For this sample there are about 100,000 clones; just under 80% appear just once. The ten biggest clones cover approximately 31% of the sample.

This entry is derived from a study of blood T cell repertoires in COVID-19 (dated by TCRdb to 2020 to 2022). Broadly, across the study: Samples from collaborators originated in the United States, Italy and Spain and spanned both the acute and convalescent phases of COVID-19. The samples were drawn from two sources: the first 160 participants of the ongoing ImmuneRACE study, and 1,000 to 1,500 subjects contributed by 6 global collaborators. A de-identified subject ID, COVID-19 status, age in years and sex were almost always included in the sample metadata. The dataset comprised deeply sampled blood TCRbeta repertoires from subjects exposed to, actively infected with, or recovered from COVID-19. Where available, HLA class I and class II types were taken from metadata supplied by the sample provider and were not determined by assay-based typing. The repertoires were released in a freely available public database meant as a resource for research on the immune response to SARS-CoV-2. The material from the prospective study consisted of cDNA or gDNA derived from T cells, B-cell-depleted T cells, or PBMCs. Beyond this particular receptor, the publication reports: Clinical and demographic metadata were provided uncurated, with the amount varying by source and participant.

Collaborating institutions collected whole blood in K2EDTA tubes following their own protocols. Collaborator samples were shipped for TCRbeta analysis as frozen whole blood, isolated PBMCs, or DNA extracted from either sample type. This clonotype originated in a man in his sixties or seventies with active or convalescent COVID-19. Material for sequencing was peripheral blood.

The nucleotide sequence reads TGCGCCAGCAGTGAAGGGACTAGCGGGAGGGATGAGCAGTACTTC. Its protein reads: CASSEGTSGRDEQYF. The sequence is built from TRBV10-2 and TRBJ2-7, with 16 central nucleotides matching TRBD2. The germline V gene encodes CDR1 WSHSY and CDR2 SAAADI. Unmatched junction bases come to 3, with V trimmed by 3 bases and J by 7 bases. From cysteine to phenylalanine, the CDR3 is 15 amino acids long. The only DNA kept is the CDR3, 45 bases in frame from the first base.